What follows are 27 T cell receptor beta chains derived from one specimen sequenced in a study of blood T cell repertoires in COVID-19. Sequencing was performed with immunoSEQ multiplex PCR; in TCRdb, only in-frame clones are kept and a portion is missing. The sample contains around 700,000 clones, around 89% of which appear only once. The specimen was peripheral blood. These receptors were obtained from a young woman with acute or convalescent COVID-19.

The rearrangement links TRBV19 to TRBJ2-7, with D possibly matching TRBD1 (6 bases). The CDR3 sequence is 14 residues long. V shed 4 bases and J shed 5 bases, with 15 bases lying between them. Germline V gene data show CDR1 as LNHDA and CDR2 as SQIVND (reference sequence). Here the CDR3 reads CASSRAGTSHEQYF. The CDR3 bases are TGTGCCAGTAGTAGGGCAGGGACATCCCACGAGCAGTACTTC.

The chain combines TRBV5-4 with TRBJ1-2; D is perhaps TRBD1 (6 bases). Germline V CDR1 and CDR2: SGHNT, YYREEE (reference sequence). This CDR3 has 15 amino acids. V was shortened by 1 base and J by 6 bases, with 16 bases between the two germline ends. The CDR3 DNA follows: TGTGCCAGCAGCTTGTGGCAGGGGCGAAGAGATGGCTACACCTTC. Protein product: CASSLWQGRRDGYTF.

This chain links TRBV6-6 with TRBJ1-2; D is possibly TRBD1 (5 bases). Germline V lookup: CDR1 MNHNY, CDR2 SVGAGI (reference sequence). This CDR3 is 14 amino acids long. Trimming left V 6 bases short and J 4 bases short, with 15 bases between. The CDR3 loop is CASSRKEGTYGYTF. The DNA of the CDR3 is TGTGCCAGCAGCCGGAAGGAGGGGACCTATGGCTACACCTTC.

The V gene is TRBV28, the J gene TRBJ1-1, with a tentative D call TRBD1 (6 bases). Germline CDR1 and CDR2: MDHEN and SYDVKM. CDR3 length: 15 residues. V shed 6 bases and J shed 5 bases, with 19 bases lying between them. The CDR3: CASRLERGGRTEAFF. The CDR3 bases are TGTGCCAGCAGGCTCGAAAGGGGGGGGAGGACTGAAGCTTTCTTT.

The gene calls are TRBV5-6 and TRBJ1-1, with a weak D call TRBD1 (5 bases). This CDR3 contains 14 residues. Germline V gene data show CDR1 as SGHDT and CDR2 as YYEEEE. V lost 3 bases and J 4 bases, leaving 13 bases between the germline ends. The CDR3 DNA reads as TGTGCCAGCAGCTCGGTCGTCGGGGGCACTGAAGCTTTCTTT. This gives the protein CASSSVVGGTEAFF.

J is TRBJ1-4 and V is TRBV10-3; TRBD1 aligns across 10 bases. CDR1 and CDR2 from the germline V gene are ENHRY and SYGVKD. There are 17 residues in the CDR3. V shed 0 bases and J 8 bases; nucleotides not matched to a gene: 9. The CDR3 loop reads CAISESWLGQGEEKLFF. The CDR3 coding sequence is TGTGCCATCAGTGAGTCGTGGCTCGGACAGGGGGAGGAAAAACTGTTTTTT.

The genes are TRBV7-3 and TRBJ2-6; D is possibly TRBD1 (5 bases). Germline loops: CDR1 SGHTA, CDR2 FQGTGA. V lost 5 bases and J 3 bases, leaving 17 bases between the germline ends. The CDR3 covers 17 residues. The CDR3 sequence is CASSPETVLNGANVLTF. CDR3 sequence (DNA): TGTGCCAGCAGCCCCGAGACAGTATTGAATGGGGCCAACGTCCTGACTTTC.

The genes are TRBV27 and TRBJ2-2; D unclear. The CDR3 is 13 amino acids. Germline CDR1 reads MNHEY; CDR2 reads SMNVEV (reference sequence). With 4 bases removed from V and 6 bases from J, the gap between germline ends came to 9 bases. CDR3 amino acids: CASSWASAGELFF. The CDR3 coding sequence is TGTGCCAGCAGTTGGGCGAGTGCCGGGGAGCTGTTTTTT.

The CDR3 is CASSLLTVGNTIYF. For the CDR3, the DNA is TGTGCCAGCAGCTTATTGACAGTCGGAAACACCATATATTTT. The J gene is TRBJ1-3, the V gene TRBV7-8, with a tentative D call TRBD1 (5 bases). The CDR3 is 14 residues long. The V gene lost 2 bases and the J gene lost 4 bases, with 9 bases spanning the gap. CDR1 and CDR2 (germline): SGHVS, FQNEAQ.

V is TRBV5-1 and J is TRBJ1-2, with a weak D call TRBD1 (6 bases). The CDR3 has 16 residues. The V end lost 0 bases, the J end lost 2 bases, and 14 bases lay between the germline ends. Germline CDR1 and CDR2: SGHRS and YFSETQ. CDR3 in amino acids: CASSLVGEQGNYGYTF. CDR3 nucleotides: TGCGCCAGCAGCTTGGTGGGCGAACAGGGCAACTATGGCTACACCTTC.

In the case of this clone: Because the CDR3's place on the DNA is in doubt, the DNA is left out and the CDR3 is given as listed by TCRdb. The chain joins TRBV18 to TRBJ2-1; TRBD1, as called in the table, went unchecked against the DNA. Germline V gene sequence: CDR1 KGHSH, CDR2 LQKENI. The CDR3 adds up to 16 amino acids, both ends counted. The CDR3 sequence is CASSPFGPGNYNEQFF.

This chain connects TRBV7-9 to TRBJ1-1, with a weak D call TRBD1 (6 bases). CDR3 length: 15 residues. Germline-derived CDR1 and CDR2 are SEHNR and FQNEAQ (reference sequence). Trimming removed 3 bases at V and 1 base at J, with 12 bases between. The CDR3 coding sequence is TGTGCCAGCAGCTTCGAAAACAGGGAGAACACTGAAGCTTTCTTT. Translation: CASSFENRENTEAFF.

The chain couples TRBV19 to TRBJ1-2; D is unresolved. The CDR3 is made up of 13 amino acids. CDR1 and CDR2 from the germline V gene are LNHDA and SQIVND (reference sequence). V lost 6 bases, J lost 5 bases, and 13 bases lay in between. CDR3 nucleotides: TGTGCCAGTAGCCCTGTGGGAGGGTATGGCTACACCTTC. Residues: CASSPVGGYGYTF.

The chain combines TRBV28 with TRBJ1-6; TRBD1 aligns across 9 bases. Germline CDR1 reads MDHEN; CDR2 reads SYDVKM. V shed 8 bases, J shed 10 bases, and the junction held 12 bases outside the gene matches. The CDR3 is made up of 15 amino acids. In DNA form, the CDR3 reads TGTGCCAGCGAAAGAACCGGGACAGGGAAATCACCCCTCCACTTT. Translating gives CASERTGTGKSPLHF.

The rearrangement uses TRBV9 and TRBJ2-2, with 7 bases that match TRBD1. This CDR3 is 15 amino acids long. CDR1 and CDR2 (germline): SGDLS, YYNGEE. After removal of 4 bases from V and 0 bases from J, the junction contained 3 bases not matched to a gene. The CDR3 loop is CASSQGQANTGELFF. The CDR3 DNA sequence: TGTGCCAGCAGCCAAGGACAGGCGAACACCGGGGAGCTGTTTTTT.

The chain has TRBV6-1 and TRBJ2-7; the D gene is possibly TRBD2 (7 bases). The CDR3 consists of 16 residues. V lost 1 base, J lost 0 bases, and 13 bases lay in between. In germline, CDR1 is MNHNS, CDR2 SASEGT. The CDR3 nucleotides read TGTGCCAGCAGTGAAGGGGAGGGGGGGAGCTCCTACGAGCAGTACTTC. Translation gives CASSEGEGGSSYEQYF.

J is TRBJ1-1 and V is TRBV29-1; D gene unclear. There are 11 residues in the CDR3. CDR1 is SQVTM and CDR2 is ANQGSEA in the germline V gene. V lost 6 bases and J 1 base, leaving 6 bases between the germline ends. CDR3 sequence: CSVPQNTEAFF. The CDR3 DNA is TGCAGCGTCCCACAGAACACTGAAGCTTTCTTT.

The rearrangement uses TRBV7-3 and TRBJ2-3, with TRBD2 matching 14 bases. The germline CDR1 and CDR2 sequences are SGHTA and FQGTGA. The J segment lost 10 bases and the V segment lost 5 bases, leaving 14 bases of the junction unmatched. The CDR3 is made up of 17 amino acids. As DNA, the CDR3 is TGTGCCAGCAGCCTCTCCGGACTAGCGGGGGGCCGGTGGGCGCAGTATTTT. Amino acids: CASSLSGLAGGRWAQYF.

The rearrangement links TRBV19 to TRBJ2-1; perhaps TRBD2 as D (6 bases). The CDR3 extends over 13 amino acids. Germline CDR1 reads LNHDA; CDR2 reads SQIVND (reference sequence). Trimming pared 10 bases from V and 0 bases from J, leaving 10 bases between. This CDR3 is CATLGSSYNEQFF. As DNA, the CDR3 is TGTGCCACCCTCGGGAGCTCCTACAATGAGCAGTTCTTC. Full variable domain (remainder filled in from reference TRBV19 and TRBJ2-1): DGGITQSPKYLFRKEGQNVTLSCEQNLNHDAMYWYRQDPGQGLRLIYYSQIVNDFQKGDIAEGYSVSREKKESFPLTVTSAQKNPTAFYLCATLGSSYNEQFFGPGTRLTVL.

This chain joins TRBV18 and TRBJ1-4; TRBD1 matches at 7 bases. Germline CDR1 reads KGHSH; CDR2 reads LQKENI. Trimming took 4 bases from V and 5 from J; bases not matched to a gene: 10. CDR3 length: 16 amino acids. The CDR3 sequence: CASSQDLRTGNEKLFF. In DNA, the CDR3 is TGTGCCAGCTCACAAGACCTCAGGACAGGAAATGAAAAACTGTTTTTT.

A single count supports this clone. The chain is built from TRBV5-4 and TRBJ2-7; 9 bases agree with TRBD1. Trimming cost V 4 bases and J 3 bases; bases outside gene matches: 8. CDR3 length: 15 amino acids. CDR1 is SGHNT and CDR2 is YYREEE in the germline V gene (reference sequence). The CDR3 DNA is TGTGCCAGCAGCCGTTGGTGGGACAGGGACTACGAGCAGTACTTC. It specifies CASSRWWDRDYEQYF.

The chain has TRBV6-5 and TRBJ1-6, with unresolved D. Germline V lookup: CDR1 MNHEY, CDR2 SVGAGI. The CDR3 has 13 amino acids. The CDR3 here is CVKTGVGNSPLHF. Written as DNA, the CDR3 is TGTGTCAAAACCGGGGTAGGTAATTCACCCCTCCACTTT.

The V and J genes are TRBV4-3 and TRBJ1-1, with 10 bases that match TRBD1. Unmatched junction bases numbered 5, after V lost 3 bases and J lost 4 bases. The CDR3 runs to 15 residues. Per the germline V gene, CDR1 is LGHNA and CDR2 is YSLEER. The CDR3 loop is CASSQSGTGVTEAFF. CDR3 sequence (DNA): TGCGCCAGCAGCCAGTCCGGGACAGGGGTCACTGAAGCTTTCTTT.

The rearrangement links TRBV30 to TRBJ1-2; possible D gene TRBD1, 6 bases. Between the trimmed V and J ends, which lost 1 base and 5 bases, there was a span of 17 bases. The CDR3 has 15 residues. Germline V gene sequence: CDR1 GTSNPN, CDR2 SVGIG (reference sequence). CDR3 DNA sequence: TGTGCCTGGAGTGCTACAGGGAGTCGAATTTATGGCTACACCTTC. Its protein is CAWSATGSRIYGYTF.

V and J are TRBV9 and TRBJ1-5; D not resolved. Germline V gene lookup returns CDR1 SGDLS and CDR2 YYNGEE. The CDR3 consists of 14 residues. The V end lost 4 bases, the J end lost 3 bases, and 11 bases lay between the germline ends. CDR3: CASSRGNVNQPQHF. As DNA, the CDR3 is TGTGCCAGCAGCCGAGGGAATGTCAATCAGCCCCAGCATTTT.

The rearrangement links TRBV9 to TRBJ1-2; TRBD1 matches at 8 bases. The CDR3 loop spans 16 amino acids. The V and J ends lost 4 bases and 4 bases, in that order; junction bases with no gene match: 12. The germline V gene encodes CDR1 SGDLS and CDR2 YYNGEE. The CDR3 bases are TGTGCCAGCAGCCCGCCGACAGGGGCGACCGTCTATGGCTACACCTTC. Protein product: CASSPPTGATVYGYTF.

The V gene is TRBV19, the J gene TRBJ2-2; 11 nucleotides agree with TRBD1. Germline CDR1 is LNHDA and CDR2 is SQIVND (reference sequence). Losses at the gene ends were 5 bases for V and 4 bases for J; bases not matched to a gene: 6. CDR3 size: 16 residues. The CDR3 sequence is CASSQAGTGGTGELFF. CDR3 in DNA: TGTGCCAGTAGTCAGGCCGGGACAGGGGGCACCGGGGAGCTGTTTTTT.